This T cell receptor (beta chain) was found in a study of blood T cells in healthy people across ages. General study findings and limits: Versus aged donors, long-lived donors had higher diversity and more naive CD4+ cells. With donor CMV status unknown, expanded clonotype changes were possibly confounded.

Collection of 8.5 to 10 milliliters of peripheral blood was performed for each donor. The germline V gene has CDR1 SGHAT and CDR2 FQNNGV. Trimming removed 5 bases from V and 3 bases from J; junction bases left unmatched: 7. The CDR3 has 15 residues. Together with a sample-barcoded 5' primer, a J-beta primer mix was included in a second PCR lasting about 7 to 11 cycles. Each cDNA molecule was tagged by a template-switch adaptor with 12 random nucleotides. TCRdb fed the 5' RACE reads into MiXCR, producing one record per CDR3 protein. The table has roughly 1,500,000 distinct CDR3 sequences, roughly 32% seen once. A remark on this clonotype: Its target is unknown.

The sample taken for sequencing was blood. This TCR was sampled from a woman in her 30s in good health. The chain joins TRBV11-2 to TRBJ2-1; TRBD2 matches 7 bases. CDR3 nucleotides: TGTGCCAGCAGCCCCCGGGGGGATCTCTACAATGAGCAGTTCTTC. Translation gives CASSPRGDLYNEQFF.